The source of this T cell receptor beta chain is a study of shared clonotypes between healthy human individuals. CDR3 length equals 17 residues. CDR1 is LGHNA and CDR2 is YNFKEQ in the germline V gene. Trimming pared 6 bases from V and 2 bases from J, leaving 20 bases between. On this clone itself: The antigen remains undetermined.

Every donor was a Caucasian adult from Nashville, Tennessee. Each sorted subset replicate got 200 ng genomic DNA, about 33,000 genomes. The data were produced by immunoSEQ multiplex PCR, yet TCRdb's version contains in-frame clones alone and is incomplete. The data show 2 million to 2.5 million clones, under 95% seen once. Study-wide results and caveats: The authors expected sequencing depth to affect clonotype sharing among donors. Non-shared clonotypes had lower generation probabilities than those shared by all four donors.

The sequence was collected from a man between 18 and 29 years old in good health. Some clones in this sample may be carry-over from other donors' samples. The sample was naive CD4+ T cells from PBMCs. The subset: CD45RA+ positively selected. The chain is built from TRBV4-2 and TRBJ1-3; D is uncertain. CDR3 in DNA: TGTGCCAGCAGTTCTTCTCATCAGTCCGCAGCTGGAAACACCATATATTTT. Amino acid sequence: CASSSSHQSAAGNTIYF.